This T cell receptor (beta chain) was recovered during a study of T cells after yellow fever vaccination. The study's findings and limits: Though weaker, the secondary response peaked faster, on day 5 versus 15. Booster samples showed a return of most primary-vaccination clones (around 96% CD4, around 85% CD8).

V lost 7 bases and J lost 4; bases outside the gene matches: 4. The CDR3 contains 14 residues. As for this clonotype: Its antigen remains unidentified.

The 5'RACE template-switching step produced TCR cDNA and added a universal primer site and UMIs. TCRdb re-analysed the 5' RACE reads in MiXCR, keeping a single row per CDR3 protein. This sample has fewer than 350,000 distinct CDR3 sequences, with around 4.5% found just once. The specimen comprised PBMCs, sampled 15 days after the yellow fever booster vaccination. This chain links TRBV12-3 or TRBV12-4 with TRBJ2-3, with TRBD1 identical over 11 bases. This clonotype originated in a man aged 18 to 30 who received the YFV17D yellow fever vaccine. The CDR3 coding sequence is TGTGCCAGCAAACGGACAGGGGGCGCAGATACGCAGTATTTT. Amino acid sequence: CASKRTGGADTQYF.